Shown below are 22 T cell receptor beta chains from a single sample sequenced in a study of cytomegalovirus exposure and HLA in healthy donors. The data were produced by immunoSEQ multiplex PCR, yet TCRdb's version contains in-frame clones alone and is incomplete. The data show 170,000 or so clones, around 82% seen once. The material sequenced was PBMCs. These receptors all come from a young woman in good health and CMV-seropositive.

This CDR3 reads CASSQGPGVSEAFF. As DNA, the CDR3 is TGCGCCAGCAGCCAAGGACCGGGGGTGTCTGAAGCTTTCTTT. The chain is built from TRBV5-1 and TRBJ1-1; D may be TRBD1 (5 bases). The CDR3 is 14 residues long. CDR1 is SGHRS, CDR2 YFSETQ, per germline. Trimming took off 4 bases at V and 6 bases at J, with 16 bases between the two ends.

Here the CDR3 DNA reads TGTGCCAGTAGTTCCGACCCGCTTTGGAGTGAGCAGTTCTTC. Amino acids: CASSSDPLWSEQFF. V and J are TRBV19 and TRBJ2-1; no clear D. The germline gives CDR1 LNHDA, CDR2 SQIVND (reference sequence). V was clipped by 5 bases and J by 9 bases, with 17 bases between them. The CDR3 spans 14 residues.

This clone was observed once. The chain is built from TRBV7-6 and TRBJ2-1; 9 bases map to TRBD2. CDR1 and CDR2 from the germline V gene are SGHVS and FNYEAQ. V lost 1 base and J lost 6; bases outside the gene matches: 1. The CDR3 has 14 amino acids. CDR3 sequence reads: CASSLEAGGNEQFF. The CDR3 DNA follows: TGTGCCAGCAGCTTAGAAGCGGGGGGCAATGAGCAGTTCTTC.

This chain links TRBV25-1 with TRBJ1-3; a weak D match, TRBD1 (5 bases). The V gene's germline CDR1 is MGHDK and CDR2 SYGVNS. The V and J ends lost 7 bases and 4 bases respectively, with 5 bases between them. This CDR3 has 11 residues. The CDR3 DNA is TGTGCCAGCAACAGGGGAAACACCATATATTTT. It translates to CASNRGNTIYF.

The chain uses TRBV4-3 and TRBJ1-5; D may be TRBD1 (5 bases). This CDR3 is 14 amino acids long. V lost 3 bases and J lost 2, with 8 bases in between. Germline V gene data show CDR1 as LGHNA and CDR2 as YSLEER. CDR3 nucleotide sequence: TGCGCCAGCAGCCAGGAAGGGGGCAATCAGCCCCAGCATTTT. It translates to CASSQEGGNQPQHF.

The chain employs TRBV27 and TRBJ1-6; D is possibly TRBD1 (6 bases). Germline V CDR1 and CDR2: MNHEY, SMNVEV (reference sequence). This CDR3 spans 14 amino acids. V was clipped by 5 bases and J by 3 bases, with 8 bases between them. CDR3 bases: TGTGCCAGCAGTCCGGACAGCTATAATTCACCCCTCCACTTT. Protein sequence: CASSPDSYNSPLHF.

This chain uses TRBV7-9 with TRBJ1-1; D might be TRBD1 (6 bases). Germline CDR1 reads SEHNR; CDR2 reads FQNEAQ (reference sequence). The CDR3 loop spans 12 amino acids. Trimming stripped 2 bases from V and 7 bases from J, with 8 bases between. CDR3 residues: CASSLSGVEAFF. CDR3 sequence (DNA): TGTGCCAGCAGCTTATCAGGGGTTGAAGCTTTCTTT. The whole variable domain, remainder taken from reference TRBV7-9 and TRBJ1-1, is DTGVSQNPRHKITKRGQNVTFRCDPISEHNRLYWYRQTLGQGPEFLTYFQNEAQLEKSRLLSDRFSAERPKGSFSTLEIQRTEQGDSAMYLCASSLSGVEAFFGQGTRLTVV.

This sequence joins TRBV9 and TRBJ2-3; D might be TRBD2 (5 bases). The ends were cut back, 0 bases at V and 6 bases at J, with 11 bases in the middle. Germline V gene sequence: CDR1 SGDLS, CDR2 YYNGEE. This CDR3 has 14 amino acids. CDR3 bases: TGTGCCAGCAGCGTAGCAGCTAGCTCCGATACGCAGTATTTT. Its translation is CASSVAASSDTQYF. The full variable domain, rest sourced from reference TRBV9 and TRBJ2-3, is DSGVTQTPKHLITATGQRVTLRCSPRSGDLSVYWYQQSLDQGLQFLIQYYNGEERAKGNILERFSAQQFPDLHSELNLSSLELGDSALYFCASSVAASSDTQYFGPGTRLTVL.

This chain links TRBV4-3 with TRBJ2-7; 8 nucleotides align to TRBD1. This CDR3 region has 13 residues. J lost 5 bases, V lost 2 bases, and 2 bases had no gene match. Germline CDR1 and CDR2: LGHNA and YSLEER. DNA for the CDR3: TGCGCCAGCAGCCAATACAGGGGGGACGAGCAGTACTTC. Protein: CASSQYRGDEQYF.

This clone was counted at least ten times. The genes are TRBV6-1 and TRBJ2-7; maybe TRBD1 (6 bases). Germline values: CDR1 MNHNS, CDR2 SASEGT. The V end was cut by 6 bases, the J end by 3 bases, with 12 bases between. The CDR3 covers 13 residues. The CDR3, as DNA: TGTGCCAGCAGAAGAAACAGGGACTACGAGCAGTACTTC. Translating it yields CASRRNRDYEQYF.

This clone was picked up a small number of times. The V call is TRBV18, the J call TRBJ1-6; 7 bases line up with TRBD1. The V gene end was trimmed by 2 bases and the J gene end by 7 bases; junction bases not matched to a gene: 5. The CDR3 totals 15 residues. Germline CDR1 and CDR2: KGHSH and LQKENI. DNA of the CDR3: TGTGCCAGCTCACCAGCCCAGGGGGACAATTCACCCCTCCACTTT. It is translated as CASSPAQGDNSPLHF.

The genes are TRBV4-2 and TRBJ2-2; D gene uncertain. V lost 0 bases, J lost 2 bases, and 7 bases lay in between. The germline V gene encodes CDR1 LGHNA and CDR2 YNFKEQ. CDR3 length: 15 amino acids. Here the CDR3 DNA reads TGTGCCAGCAGCCAAGAGTTAATTAACACCGGGGAGCTGTTTTTT. Translating gives CASSQELINTGELFF.

A few counts support this clone. The chain carries TRBV6-4 and TRBJ2-5, with TRBD1 identical over 9 bases. Germline V CDR1 and CDR2: MRHNA, SNTAGT. V was clipped by 2 bases and J by 2 bases; unmatched bases: 6. The CDR3 contains 16 residues. The DNA for the CDR3 is TGTGCCAGCAGTGACGGTTCGGGGACAGGGCAAGAGACCCAGTACTTC. Its translation: CASSDGSGTGQETQYF.

This chain joins TRBV19 and TRBJ2-7, with a possible D match to TRBD2 (7 bases). This CDR3 is built from 15 residues. The V and J ends lost 4 bases and 3 bases respectively, with 16 bases between them. Per the germline V gene, CDR1 is LNHDA and CDR2 is SQIVND (reference sequence). CDR3 sequence (DNA): TGTGCCAGTAGTACCCCGGGGGGCGGCAGCTACGAGCAGTACTTC. Amino acid sequence: CASSTPGGGSYEQYF.

The V gene is TRBV7-2, the J gene TRBJ1-5, with a possible D match to TRBD1 (5 bases). Germline CDR1 and CDR2: SGHTA and FQGNSA. This CDR3 has 14 amino acids. Trimming shortened V by 2 bases and J by 6 bases, and 11 bases separated the two germline ends. CDR3 DNA: TGTGCCAGCAGCTTAATCTGGGGCCGTCAGCCCCAGCATTTT. Translation gives CASSLIWGRQPQHF.

The V and J genes are TRBV4-1 and TRBJ2-6, with 12 positions matching TRBD1. The CDR3 covers 19 residues. Per the germline V gene, CDR1 is MGHRA and CDR2 is YSYEKL. With V trimmed by 0 bases and J by 2 bases, 5 bases remained unmatched. The CDR3 sequence: CASSQEPGQGAPGANVLTF. The CDR3 DNA sequence: TGCGCCAGCAGCCAAGAGCCGGGACAGGGGGCCCCTGGGGCCAACGTCCTGACTTTC.

The CDR3 DNA follows: TGTGCCAGCAGTTACCCTCTGGGCTTGGGCAATCAGCCCCAGCATTTT. The encoded protein is CASSYPLGLGNQPQHF. V usage is TRBV6-6 and J usage is TRBJ1-5; D is unclear. The V end lost 2 bases, the J end lost 2 bases, and 13 bases lay between the germline ends. The V gene's germline CDR1 is MNHNY and CDR2 SVGAGI (reference sequence). This CDR3 is built from 16 residues.

This clone appeared a single time. This chain uses TRBV6-5 with TRBJ2-7, with 13 bases that match TRBD2. Trimming at V came to 2 bases and at J to 0 bases, leaving 1 base not matched to a gene. The CDR3 has 16 residues. Looked up from germline, CDR1 is MNHEY and CDR2 is SVGAGI. In DNA, the CDR3 is TGTGCCAGCAGTTACACTAGCGGGGGGGCCTCCTACGAGCAGTACTTC. Residues: CASSYTSGGASYEQYF.

This chain links TRBV7-9 with TRBJ2-5; 8 bases are a match to TRBD2. The CDR3 consists of 15 residues. V gave up 5 bases and J gave up 3 bases; unmatched junction bases: 8. Germline V gives CDR1 SEHNR, CDR2 FQNEAQ (reference sequence). The CDR3 protein is CASSNPRAGEETQYF. Written as DNA, the CDR3 is TGTGCCAGCAGCAATCCTCGAGCGGGGGAAGAGACCCAGTACTTC.

This chain uses TRBV5-1 with TRBJ1-1, with TRBD1 identical over 7 bases. The CDR3 extends over 15 amino acids. After removal of 3 bases from V and 0 bases from J, the junction contained 5 bases not matched to a gene. In germline, CDR1 is SGHRS, CDR2 YFSETQ. For the CDR3, the DNA is TGCGCCAGCAGCTACCGGGACAGACTGAACACTGAAGCTTTCTTT. Protein sequence: CASSYRDRLNTEAFF.

The chain has TRBV11-2 and TRBJ1-2; TRBD1 might be the D (5 bases). CDR1 is SGHAT, CDR2 FQNNGV, per germline. V shed 1 base and J shed 4 bases, with 10 bases lying between them. This CDR3 has 14 amino acids. The CDR3 DNA reads TGTGCCAGCAGCTTAGGGGGCACCACCTATGGCTACACCTTC. Protein product: CASSLGGTTYGYTF.

V is TRBV29-1 and J is TRBJ1-2; 8 bases map to TRBD1. This CDR3 is built from 16 residues. V shed 6 bases, J shed 3 bases, and the junction held 15 bases outside the gene matches. Germline CDR1 reads SQVTM; CDR2 reads ANQGSEA. CDR3 region: CSVPIARQGPHYGYTF. The CDR3 DNA is TGCAGCGTACCCATCGCCAGACAGGGGCCGCACTATGGCTACACCTTC.